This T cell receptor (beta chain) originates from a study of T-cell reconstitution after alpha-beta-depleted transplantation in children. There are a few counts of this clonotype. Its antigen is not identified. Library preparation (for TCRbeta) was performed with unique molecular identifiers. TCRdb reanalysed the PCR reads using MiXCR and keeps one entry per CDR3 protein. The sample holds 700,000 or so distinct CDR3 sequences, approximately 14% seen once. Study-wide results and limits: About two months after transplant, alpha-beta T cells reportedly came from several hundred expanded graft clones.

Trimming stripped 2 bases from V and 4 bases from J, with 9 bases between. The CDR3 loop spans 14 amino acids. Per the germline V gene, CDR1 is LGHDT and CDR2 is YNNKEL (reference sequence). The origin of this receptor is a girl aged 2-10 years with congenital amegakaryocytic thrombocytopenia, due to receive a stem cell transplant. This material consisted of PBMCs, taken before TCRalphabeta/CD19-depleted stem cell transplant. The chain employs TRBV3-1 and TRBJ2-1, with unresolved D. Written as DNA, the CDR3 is TGTGCCAGCAGCCAAATCGGTGGGTACAATGAGCAGTTCTTC. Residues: CASSQIGGYNEQFF.